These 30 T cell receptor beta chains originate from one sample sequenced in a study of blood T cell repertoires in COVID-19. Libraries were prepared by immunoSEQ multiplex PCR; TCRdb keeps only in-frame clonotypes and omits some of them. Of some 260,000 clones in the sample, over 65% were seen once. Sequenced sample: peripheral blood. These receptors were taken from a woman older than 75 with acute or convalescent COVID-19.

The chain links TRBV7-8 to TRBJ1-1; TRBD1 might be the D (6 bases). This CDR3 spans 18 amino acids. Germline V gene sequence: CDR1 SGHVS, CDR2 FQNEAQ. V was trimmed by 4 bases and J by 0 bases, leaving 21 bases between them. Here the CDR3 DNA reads TGTGCCAGCAGCTCCTTCTCTTGGACAGCCTCCATGAACACTGAAGCTTTCTTT. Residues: CASSSFSWTASMNTEAFF.

Written as DNA, the CDR3 is TGTGCCAGCAGGGGACTAGCGGGAGGGAGTGACGAGCAGTTCTTC. Translation: CASRGLAGGSDEQFF. The chain combines TRBV7-6 with TRBJ2-1; 16 positions agree with TRBD2. Looked up from germline, CDR1 is SGHVS and CDR2 is FNYEAQ. Germline trimming cut 6 bases from V and 10 bases from J; bases unmatched to any gene: 6. The length of the CDR3 is 15 residues.

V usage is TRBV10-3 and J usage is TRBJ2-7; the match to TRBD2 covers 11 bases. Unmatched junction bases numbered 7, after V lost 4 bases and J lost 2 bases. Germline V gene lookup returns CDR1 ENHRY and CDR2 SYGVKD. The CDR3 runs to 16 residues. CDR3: CAISAPGTSGTYEQYF. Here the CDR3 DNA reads TGTGCCATCAGTGCGCCAGGGACTAGCGGAACCTACGAGCAGTACTTC.

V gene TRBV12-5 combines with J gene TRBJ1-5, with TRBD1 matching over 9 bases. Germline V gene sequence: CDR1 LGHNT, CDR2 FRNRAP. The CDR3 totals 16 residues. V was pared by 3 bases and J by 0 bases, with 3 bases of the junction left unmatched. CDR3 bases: TGTGCTAGTGGTTTAGGACAGGGGCCTAGCAATCAGCCCCAGCATTTT. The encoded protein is CASGLGQGPSNQPQHF.

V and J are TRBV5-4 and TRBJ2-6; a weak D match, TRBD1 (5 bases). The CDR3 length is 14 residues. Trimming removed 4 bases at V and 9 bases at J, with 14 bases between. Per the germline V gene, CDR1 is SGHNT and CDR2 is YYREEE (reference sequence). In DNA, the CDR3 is TGTGCCAGCAGCCCTTCAAGGGGTGGCAACGTCCTGACTTTC. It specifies CASSPSRGGNVLTF.

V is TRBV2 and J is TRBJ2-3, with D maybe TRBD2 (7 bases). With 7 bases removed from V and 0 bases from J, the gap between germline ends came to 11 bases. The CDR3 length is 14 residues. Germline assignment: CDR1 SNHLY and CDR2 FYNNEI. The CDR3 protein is CASKGGVSTDTQYF. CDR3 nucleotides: TGTGCCAGCAAGGGGGGGGTTAGCACAGATACGCAGTATTTT. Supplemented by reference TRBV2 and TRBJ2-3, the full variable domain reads EPEVTQTPSHQVTQMGQEVILRCVPISNHLYFYWYRQILGQKVEFLVSFYNNEISEKSEIFDDQFSVERPDGSNFTLKIRSTKLEDSAMYFCASKGGVSTDTQYFGPGTRLTVL.

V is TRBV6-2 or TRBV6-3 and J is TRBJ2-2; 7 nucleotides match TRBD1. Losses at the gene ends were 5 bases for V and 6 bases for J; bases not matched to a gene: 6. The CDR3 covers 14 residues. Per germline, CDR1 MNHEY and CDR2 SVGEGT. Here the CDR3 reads CASSPSDRAGELFF. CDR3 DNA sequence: TGTGCCAGCAGTCCATCCGACAGGGCCGGGGAGCTGTTTTTT.

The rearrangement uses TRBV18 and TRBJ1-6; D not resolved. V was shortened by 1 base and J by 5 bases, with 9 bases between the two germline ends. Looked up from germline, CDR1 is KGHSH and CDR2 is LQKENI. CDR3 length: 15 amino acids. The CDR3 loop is CASSPRRNDNSPLHF. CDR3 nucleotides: TGTGCCAGCTCACCACGGCGGAACGATAATTCACCCCTCCACTTT.

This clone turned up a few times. The CDR3 sequence is CASIFNTEAFF. In DNA form, the CDR3 reads TGTGCCAGCATCTTTAACACTGAAGCTTTCTTT. The chain recombines TRBV28 with TRBJ1-1; no clear D. The V gene lost 7 bases and the J gene lost 2 bases, with 5 bases spanning the gap. Germline V gives CDR1 MDHEN, CDR2 SYDVKM. The CDR3 is 11 amino acids.

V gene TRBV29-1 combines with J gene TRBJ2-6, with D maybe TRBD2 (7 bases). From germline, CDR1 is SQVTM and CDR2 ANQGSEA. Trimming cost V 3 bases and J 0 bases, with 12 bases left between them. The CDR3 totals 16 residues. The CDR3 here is CSVDDRTSSGANVLTF. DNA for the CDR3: TGCAGCGTTGACGACAGGACTAGCTCTGGGGCCAACGTCCTGACTTTC.

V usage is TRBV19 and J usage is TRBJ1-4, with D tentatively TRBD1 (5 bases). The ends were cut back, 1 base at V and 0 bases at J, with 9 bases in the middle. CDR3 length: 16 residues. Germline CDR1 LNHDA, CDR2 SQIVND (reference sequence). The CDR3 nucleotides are TGTGCCAGTAGTATAGGAACAGGTCCAACTAATGAAAAACTGTTTTTT. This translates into CASSIGTGPTNEKLFF. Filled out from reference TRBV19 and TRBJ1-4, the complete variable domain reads DGGITQSPKYLFRKEGQNVTLSCEQNLNHDAMYWYRQDPGQGLRLIYYSQIVNDFQKGDIAEGYSVSREKKESFPLTVTSAQKNPTAFYLCASSIGTGPTNEKLFFGSGTQLSVL.

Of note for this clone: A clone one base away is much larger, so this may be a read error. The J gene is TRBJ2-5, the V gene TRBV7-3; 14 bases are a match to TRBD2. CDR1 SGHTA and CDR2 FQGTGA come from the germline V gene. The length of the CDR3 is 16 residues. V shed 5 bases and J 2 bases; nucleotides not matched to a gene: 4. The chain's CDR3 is CASSAGTSGGQETQYF. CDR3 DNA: TGTGCCAGCAGCGCCGGGACTAGCGGGGGACAAGAGACCCAGTACTTC.

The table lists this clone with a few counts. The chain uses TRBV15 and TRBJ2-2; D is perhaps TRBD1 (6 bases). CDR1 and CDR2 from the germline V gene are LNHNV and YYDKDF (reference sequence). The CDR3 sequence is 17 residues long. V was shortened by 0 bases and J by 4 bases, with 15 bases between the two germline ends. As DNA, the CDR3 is TGTGCCACCAGCAGAGATCTCCAGGGGCTTATCACCGGGGAGCTGTTTTTT. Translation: CATSRDLQGLITGELFF.

For the CDR3, the DNA is TGTGCCAGCAACCCGGGGGGTCCGATGAACACTGAAGCTTTCTTT. This encodes CASNPGGPMNTEAFF. The chain uses TRBV3-1 (or the pseudogene TRBV3-2) and TRBJ1-1; tentative D call: TRBD1 (5 bases). The V gene's germline CDR1 is LGHDT and CDR2 YNNKEL (reference sequence). CDR3 length: 15 amino acids. Trimming left V 7 bases short and J 0 bases short, with 15 bases between.

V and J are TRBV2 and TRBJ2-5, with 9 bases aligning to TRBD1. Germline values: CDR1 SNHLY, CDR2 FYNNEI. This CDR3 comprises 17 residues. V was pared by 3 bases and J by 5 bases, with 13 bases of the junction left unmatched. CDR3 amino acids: CASSDLTVGTGSETQYF. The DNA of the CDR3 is TGTGCCAGCAGTGATCTCACCGTCGGGACAGGGTCCGAGACCCAGTACTTC.

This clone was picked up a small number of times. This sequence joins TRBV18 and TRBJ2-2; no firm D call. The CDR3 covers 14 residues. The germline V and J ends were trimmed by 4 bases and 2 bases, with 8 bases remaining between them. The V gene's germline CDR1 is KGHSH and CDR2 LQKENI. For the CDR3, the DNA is TGTGCCAGCTCACGGGCCAGAAACACCGGGGAGCTGTTTTTT. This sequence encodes CASSRARNTGELFF.

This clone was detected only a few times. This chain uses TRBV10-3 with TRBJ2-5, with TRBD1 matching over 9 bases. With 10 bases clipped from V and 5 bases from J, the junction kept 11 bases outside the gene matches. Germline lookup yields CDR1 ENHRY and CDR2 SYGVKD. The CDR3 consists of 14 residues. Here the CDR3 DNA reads TGTGCCACTGATACAGGGGGCTCGGCGGAGACCCAGTACTTC. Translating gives CATDTGGSAETQYF.

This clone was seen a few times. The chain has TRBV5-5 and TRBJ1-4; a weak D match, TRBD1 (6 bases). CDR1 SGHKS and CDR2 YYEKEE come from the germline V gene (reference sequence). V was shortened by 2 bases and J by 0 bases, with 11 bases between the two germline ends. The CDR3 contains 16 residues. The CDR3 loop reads CASSLTPGATNEKLFF. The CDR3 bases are TGTGCCAGCAGCTTAACCCCAGGGGCAACTAATGAAAAACTGTTTTTT.

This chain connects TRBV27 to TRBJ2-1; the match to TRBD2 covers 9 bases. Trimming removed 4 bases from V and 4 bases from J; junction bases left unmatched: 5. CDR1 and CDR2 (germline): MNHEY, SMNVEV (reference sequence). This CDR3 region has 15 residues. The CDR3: CASSSGTSPYNEQFF. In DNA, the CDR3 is TGTGCCAGCAGTTCCGGGACTAGCCCTTACAATGAGCAGTTCTTC.

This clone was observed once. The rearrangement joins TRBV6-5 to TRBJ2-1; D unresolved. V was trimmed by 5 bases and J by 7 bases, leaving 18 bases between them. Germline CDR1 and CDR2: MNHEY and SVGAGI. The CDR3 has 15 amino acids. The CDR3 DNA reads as TGTGCCAGCAGTCCACCGGGTGCCTTGACGAATGAGCAGTTCTTC. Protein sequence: CASSPPGALTNEQFF.

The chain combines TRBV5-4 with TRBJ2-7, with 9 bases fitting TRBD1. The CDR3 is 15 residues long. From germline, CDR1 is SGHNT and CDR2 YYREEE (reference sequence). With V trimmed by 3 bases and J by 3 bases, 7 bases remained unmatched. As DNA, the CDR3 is TGTGCCAGCAGCTCAGGACAGGGGTACAGCTACGAGCAGTACTTC. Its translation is CASSSGQGYSYEQYF. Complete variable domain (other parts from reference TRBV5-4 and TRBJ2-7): ETGVTQSPTHLIKTRGQQVTLRCSSQSGHNTVSWYQQALGQGPQFIFQYYREEENGRGNFPPRFSGLQFPNYSSELNVNALELDDSALYLCASSSGQGYSYEQYFGPGTRLTVT.

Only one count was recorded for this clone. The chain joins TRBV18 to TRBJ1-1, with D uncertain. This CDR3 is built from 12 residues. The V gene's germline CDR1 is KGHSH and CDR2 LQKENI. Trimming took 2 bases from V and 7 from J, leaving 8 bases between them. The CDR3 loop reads CASSPSGLEAFF. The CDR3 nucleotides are TGTGCCAGCTCACCAAGCGGACTTGAAGCTTTCTTT.

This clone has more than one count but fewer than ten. The DNA of the CDR3 is TGCGCCAGCAGCTTCCGGGACAGGGTCTATGGCTACACCTTC. Translating it yields CASSFRDRVYGYTF. This chain links TRBV5-1 with TRBJ1-2; 9 bases line up with TRBD1. V shed 2 bases and J 4 bases; nucleotides not matched to a gene: 3. Germline loops: CDR1 SGHRS, CDR2 YFSETQ. The length of the CDR3 is 14 residues.

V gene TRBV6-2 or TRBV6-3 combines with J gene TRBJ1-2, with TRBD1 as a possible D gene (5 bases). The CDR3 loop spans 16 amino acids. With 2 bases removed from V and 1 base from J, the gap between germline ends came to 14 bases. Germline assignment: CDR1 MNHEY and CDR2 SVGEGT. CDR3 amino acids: CASSYPARAGNYGYTF. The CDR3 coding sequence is TGTGCCAGCAGTTACCCGGCCAGGGCCGGTAACTATGGCTACACCTTC.

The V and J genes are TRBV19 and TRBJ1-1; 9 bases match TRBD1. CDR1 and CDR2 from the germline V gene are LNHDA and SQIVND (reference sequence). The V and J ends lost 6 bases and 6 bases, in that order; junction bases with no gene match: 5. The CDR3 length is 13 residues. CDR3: CASSEQGASEAFF. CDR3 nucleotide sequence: TGTGCCAGTAGCGAACAGGGGGCGTCTGAAGCTTTCTTT.

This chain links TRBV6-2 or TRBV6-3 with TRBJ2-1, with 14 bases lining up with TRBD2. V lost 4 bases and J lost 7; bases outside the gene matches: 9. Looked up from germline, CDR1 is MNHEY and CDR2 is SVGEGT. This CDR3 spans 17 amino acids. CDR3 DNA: TGTGCCAGCAGTTTCAGACTAGCGGGGGGGTCTGGGAATGAGCAGTTCTTC. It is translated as CASSFRLAGGSGNEQFF.

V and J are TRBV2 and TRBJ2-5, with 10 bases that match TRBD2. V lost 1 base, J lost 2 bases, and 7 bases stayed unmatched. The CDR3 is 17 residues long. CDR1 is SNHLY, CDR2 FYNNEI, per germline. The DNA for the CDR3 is TGTGCCAGCAGTGAAGAGGGACTAGCGACCCTTCAAGAGACCCAGTACTTC. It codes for CASSEEGLATLQETQYF.

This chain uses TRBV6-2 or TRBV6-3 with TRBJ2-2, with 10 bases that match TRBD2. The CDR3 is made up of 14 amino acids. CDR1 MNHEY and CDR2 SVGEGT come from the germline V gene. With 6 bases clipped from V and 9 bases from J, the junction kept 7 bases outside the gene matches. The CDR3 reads CASSPGTSVRELFF. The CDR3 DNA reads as TGTGCCAGCAGCCCCGGGACTAGCGTTCGGGAGCTGTTTTTT.

The CDR3 DNA reads as TGTGCCAGCAGCGAGACAGGGCAAGGCACCGGGGAGCTGTTTTTT. This gives the protein CASSETGQGTGELFF. The chain has TRBV9 and TRBJ2-2, with TRBD1 matching 7 bases. The junction had 6 bases not matched to a gene; V was cut back by 3 bases and J by 4 bases. The CDR3 has 15 amino acids. CDR1 is SGDLS, CDR2 YYNGEE, per germline. The complete variable domain, with remaining parts taken from reference TRBV9 and TRBJ2-2, reads DSGVTQTPKHLITATGQRVTLRCSPRSGDLSVYWYQQSLDQGLQFLIQYYNGEERAKGNILERFSAQQFPDLHSELNLSSLELGDSALYFCASSETGQGTGELFFGEGSRLTVL.

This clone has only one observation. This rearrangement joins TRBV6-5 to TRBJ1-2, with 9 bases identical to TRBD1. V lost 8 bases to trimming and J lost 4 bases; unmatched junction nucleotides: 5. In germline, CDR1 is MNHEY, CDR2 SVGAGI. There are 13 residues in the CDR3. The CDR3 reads CASWDRDFYGYTF. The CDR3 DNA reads TGTGCCAGCTGGGACAGGGATTTCTATGGCTACACCTTC.